This T cell receptor beta chain came from a study of T cells in Graves' hyperthyroidism and ophthalmopathy. Study findings and constraints: The model predicted ophthalmopathy a median approximately seven months before onset.

It was RNA transcripts that yielded the amplified TCR beta CDR3 regions. HTBI primers were the set used in a first-round RT-PCR of the TCR CDR3. TCRdb analysed the multiplex PCR reads with MiXCR anew, one entry per CDR3 protein. This sample has hundreds of thousands of distinct CDR3 sequences; under 15% occur once, and the top ten carry around 14%. Only a few counts were recorded for this clonotype. No antigen is known for it. Based on clinical symptoms, serum thyroxine and TRAb, thyroid ultrasound and orbital computed tomography, diagnoses were reached. This receptor was identified in a man between 18 and 29 years old with Graves' ophthalmopathy. Sequencing input: blood.

CDR3 loop: CSVGWTANTGELFF. DNA for the CDR3: TGCAGCGTTGGGTGGACAGCGAACACCGGGGAGCTGTTTTTT. The gene calls are TRBV29-1 and TRBJ2-2, with D maybe TRBD1 (6 bases). The germline CDR1 and CDR2 sequences are SQVTM and ANQGSEA. The CDR3 has 14 amino acids. V lost 4 bases, J lost 0 bases, and 9 bases lay in between.